These 27 T cell receptor beta chains originate from one sample sequenced in a study of T cell clonality in common variable immunodeficiency. The protocol was immunoSEQ multiplex PCR, while the TCRdb copy is restricted to in-frame clones and leaves out a portion. Listed for the sample are some 28,000 clones, none seen a single time. The material sequenced was peripheral blood mononuclear cells. The receptors here all came from a person between 18 and 75 years old in good health.

This clone was seen only a few times. The CDR3 is cut off 3 residues early in the read; its end comes from the germline J gene. The chain recombines TRBV18 with TRBJ1-3; 8 bases are a match to TRBD1. Looked up from germline, CDR1 is KGHSH and CDR2 is LQKENI. The CDR3 has 15 amino acids. V trimming: 3 bases; J trimming: 2 bases; junction bases outside the gene matches: 3. The sequenced CDR3 bases are TGTGCCAGCTCACCTCAGACAGGGGCTGGAAACACC. Its translation: CASSPQTGAGNT. The whole CDR3 is CASSPQTGAGNTIYF.

Turning to this clone: The CDR3 goes on 3 residues after the read ends, and that part is filled in from the germline J gene. The genes are TRBV20-1 and TRBJ1-5; D remains ambiguous. With 3 bases removed from V and 6 bases from J, the gap between germline ends came to 12 bases. CDR1 DFQATT and CDR2 SNEGSKA come from the germline V gene (reference sequence). The CDR3 sequence is 13 residues long. The CDR3 sequence: CSASGPEPQPQHF. The part of the CDR3 DNA that was read is TGCAGTGCTAGTGGCCCAGAACCTCAGCCC.

As for this clone: Read coverage stops 3 residues before the CDR3 terminus; the germline J gene supplies the remainder. This chain joins TRBV7-2 and TRBJ1-5, with a tentative D call TRBD1 (5 bases). V was pared by 5 bases and J by 6 bases, with 11 bases between. The CDR3 runs to 13 residues. CDR1 and CDR2 from the germline V gene are SGHTA and FQGNSA. The part of the CDR3 DNA that was read is TGTGCCAGCAGCCGACAGCGGGGTCAGCCC. It is translated as CASSRQRGQP. The entire CDR3 protein is CASSRQRGQPQHF.

This clone showed up many times. The read ends 3 residues early relative to the CDR3; the germline J gene fills the gap. This rearrangement joins TRBV19 to TRBJ1-2, with D hard to call. Germline loops: CDR1 LNHDA, CDR2 SQIVND (reference sequence). CDR3 size: 14 residues. The CDR3 bases that were read are TGTGCCAGTAGTATCTCGGCCGGATCAGGAGGC. Its translation is CASSISAGSGG. Given in full, the CDR3 is CASSISAGSGGYTF.

The table lists this clone with many counts. Coverage ceases 3 residues before the CDR3 finishes, and the germline J gene fills in the end. V usage is TRBV5-1 and J usage is TRBJ1-2; the D gene is possibly TRBD1 (6 bases). The CDR3 sequence is 17 residues long. Germline CDR1 is SGHRS and CDR2 is YFSETQ. V lost 3 bases and J lost 7, with 25 bases in between. The part of the CDR3 DNA that was read is TGCGCCAGCAGCTCTGGGGTTGTAGGGGGAAGTCGGTCTGGC. Translation gives CASSSGVVGGSRSG. The full CDR3 reads CASSSGVVGGSRSGYTF.

This clone was seen ten or more times. The observed sequence ends 3 residues before the CDR3 terminus, with the missing tail filled in from the germline J gene. V usage is TRBV20-1 and J usage is TRBJ2-3; 8 bases align to TRBD2. CDR1 is DFQATT and CDR2 is SNEGSKA in the germline V gene (reference sequence). CDR3 size: 15 residues. The junction had 12 bases not matched to a gene; V was cut back by 4 bases and J by 6 bases. The CDR3 here is CSATPAGGSWDTQYF. The sequenced CDR3 bases are TGCAGTGCTACTCCGGCGGGGGGATCTTGGGATACG.

This clone was seen ten or more times. The read finishes 3 residues shy of the CDR3 end, and the germline J gene is used to complete it. The gene calls are TRBV12-3 or TRBV12-4 and TRBJ2-3; tentatively, D is TRBD1 (6 bases). The CDR3 length is 11 residues. CDR3 sequence: CAIRGGDTQYF. The sequenced part of the CDR3 DNA is TGTGCAATTCGAGGGGGAGATACG.

This clone was detected many times. Read sequence stops 3 residues before the CDR3 end, and the germline J gene provides the missing end. This chain joins TRBV29-1 and TRBJ2-7; 7 bases are a match to TRBD2. This CDR3 is built from 13 residues. V lost 4 bases, J lost 2 bases, and 5 bases stayed unmatched. The germline V gene encodes CDR1 SQVTM and CDR2 ANQGSEA. The part of the CDR3 DNA that was read is TGCAGCGTTGGGACTAGTTCTGCCTACGAG. Its protein product is CSVGTSSAYE. The CDR3 as a whole reads CSVGTSSAYEQYF.

This clone was seen ten or more times. Coverage ceases 3 residues before the CDR3 finishes, and the germline J gene fills in the end. The chain joins TRBV20-1 to TRBJ1-2; unclear D gene. V lost 3 bases, J lost 4 bases, and 12 bases lay in between. Germline values: CDR1 DFQATT, CDR2 SNEGSKA (reference sequence). This CDR3 has 13 amino acids. The CDR3 DNA, read in part, is TGCAGTGCTAGTATCAGGTCCCCCTATGGC. Amino acid sequence: CSASIRSPYG. The entire CDR3 protein reads CSASIRSPYGYTF.

This clone was observed many times. The observed sequence ends 3 residues before the CDR3 terminus, with the missing tail filled in from the germline J gene. The chain couples TRBV18 to TRBJ1-4; no clear D. The CDR3 runs to 15 residues. The germline V gene encodes CDR1 KGHSH and CDR2 LQKENI. Trimming took 5 bases from V and 6 from J, leaving 16 bases between them. CDR3 in amino acids: CASSLARQVYEKLFF. CDR3 DNA (partial): TGTGCCAGCTCATTGGCCCGGCAGGTCTATGAAAAA.

As concerns this clone: Sequencing ends 3 residues short of the CDR3 end; the germline J gene provides the rest. This sequence joins TRBV19 and TRBJ2-7, with 9 bases that match TRBD1. Trimming removed 4 bases from V and 2 bases from J; junction bases left unmatched: 15. CDR1 and CDR2 from the germline V gene are LNHDA and SQIVND (reference sequence). The CDR3 length is 18 residues. The CDR3 loop reads CASSTNRRGTGSTYEQYF. The covered CDR3 bases are TGTGCCAGTAGTACTAATCGAAGGGGGACAGGGAGCACCTACGAG.

Remarks on this clone: The CDR3 goes on 3 residues after the read ends, and that part is filled in from the germline J gene. The V call is TRBV6-1, the J call TRBJ2-7; tentatively, D is TRBD2 (5 bases). Trimming pared 1 base from V and 6 bases from J, leaving 7 bases between. Germline V CDR1 and CDR2: MNHNS, SASEGT. This CDR3 is 12 amino acids long. The DNA read from the CDR3 is TGTGCCAGCAGTGAAGACGCGGGCGAG. Protein: CASSEDAGE. From start to end, the CDR3 is CASSEDAGEQYF.

This clone was seen at least ten times. The CDR3 is CASSQPNRQETQYF. Partial CDR3 DNA: TGTGCCAGCAGCCAACCAAACAGGCAAGAGACC. The chain uses TRBV7-9 and TRBJ2-5; D possibly corresponds to TRBD1 (5 bases). The read terminates 3 residues before the CDR3 end, so the remaining end is supplied by the germline J gene. Germline-derived CDR1 and CDR2 are SEHNR and FQNEAQ (reference sequence). This CDR3 is 14 amino acids long. Trimming stripped 5 bases from V and 2 bases from J, with 12 bases between.

This clone showed up many times. The sequenced fragment ends 3 residues before the CDR3 boundary, so the rest is inferred from the germline J gene. This chain uses TRBV6-2 or TRBV6-3 with TRBJ1-6, with 7 bases that match TRBD1. The ends lost 6 bases at V and 6 bases at J; junction bases unmatched: 8. Germline V gives CDR1 MNHEY, CDR2 SVGEGT. The CDR3 has 15 residues. The sequenced CDR3 bases are TGTGCCAGCAGACCCAGACAGGGTGGTAATTCACCC. Encoded protein: CASRPRQGGNSP. The whole CDR3 reads CASRPRQGGNSPLHF.

This clone was seen more than once but under ten times. Sequencing ends 3 residues short of the CDR3 end; the germline J gene provides the rest. V gene TRBV7-2 combines with J gene TRBJ1-5; 7 positions agree with TRBD1. The germline CDR1 and CDR2 sequences are SGHTA and FQGNSA. The CDR3 is 14 residues long. The trim removed 7 bases at V and 3 bases at J, leaving 6 bases unmatched. Here the CDR3 reads CASTSGTVNQPQHF. The CDR3 DNA, read in part, is TGTGCCAGCACCTCTGGGACAGTCAATCAGCCC.

This clone was detected many times. The read gets to within 3 residues of the CDR3 end, and the germline J gene fills in the rest. This chain uses TRBV19 with TRBJ2-5; the D gene is possibly TRBD1 (5 bases). The CDR3 covers 13 residues. In germline, CDR1 is LNHDA, CDR2 SQIVND (reference sequence). V was trimmed by 3 bases and J by 4 bases, leaving 9 bases between them. The CDR3 DNA, read in part, is TGTGCCAGTAGTATTAGGGGATTAGAGACC. This gives the protein CASSIRGLET. The entire CDR3 sequence reads CASSIRGLETQYF.

This clone was observed at least ten times. CDR3 DNA (partial): TGTGCCAGCAGTACCCGGGACAGGGATGGTTCACCC. Translated, it gives CASSTRDRDGSP. The entire CDR3 sequence reads CASSTRDRDGSPLHF. J is TRBJ1-6 and V is TRBV28; TRBD1 agrees at 9 bases. The read ends 3 residues early relative to the CDR3; the germline J gene fills the gap. V shed 5 bases, J shed 9 bases, and the junction held 8 bases outside the gene matches. The CDR3 totals 15 residues. Germline CDR1 and CDR2: MDHEN and SYDVKM.

This clone was found a few times. The read is 3 residues too short to cover the CDR3 end, so that end is filled in from the germline J gene. V usage is TRBV7-3 and J usage is TRBJ1-1; tentatively, D is TRBD1 (6 bases). Trimming pared 6 bases from V and 4 bases from J, leaving 15 bases between. CDR3 length equals 14 residues. Germline lookup yields CDR1 SGHTA and CDR2 FQGTGA. The CDR3 sequence: CASRKQGTGTEAFF. The CDR3 DNA, read in part, is TGTGCCAGCAGGAAACAGGGAACGGGCACTGAA.

In its sample, this clone was seen many times. The read comes to an end 3 residues before the CDR3 does, leaving the germline J gene to fill in the end. The chain combines TRBV2 with TRBJ2-7, with 9 bases that match TRBD1. The CDR3 is made up of 14 amino acids. Germline CDR1 SNHLY, CDR2 FYNNEI. The V and J ends lost 4 bases and 1 base, in that order; junction bases with no gene match: 2. CDR3 protein: CASSGTGVSYEQYF. CDR3 bases read: TGTGCCAGCAGTGGGACAGGGGTTTCCTACGAG. Full variable domain (missing parts from reference TRBV2 and TRBJ2-7): EPEVTQTPSHQVTQMGQEVILRCVPISNHLYFYWYRQILGQKVEFLVSFYNNEISEKSEIFDDQFSVERPDGSNFTLKIRSTKLEDSAMYFCASSGTGVSYEQYFGPGTRLTVT.

This clone was observed a few times. Sequencing ends 3 residues short of the CDR3 end; the germline J gene provides the rest. The chain has TRBV18 and TRBJ1-1, with 7 bases fitting TRBD1. This CDR3 has 13 residues. CDR1 KGHSH and CDR2 LQKENI come from the germline V gene. The CDR3 bases that were read are TGTGCCAGCTCATCGGACAGGCGGGCCGAA. The encoded protein is CASSSDRRAE. In full, the CDR3 is CASSSDRRAEAFF.

There are many counts of this clone. The sequence runs out 3 residues before the end of the CDR3; the remainder is reconstructed from the germline J gene. The same CDR3 also results from other DNA sequences found in this sample. The rearrangement links TRBV6-1 to TRBJ2-5; tentative D call: TRBD2 (7 bases). CDR1 and CDR2 (germline): MNHNS, SASEGT. The CDR3 length is 16 residues. The V gene lost 2 bases and the J gene lost 3 bases, with 16 bases spanning the gap. The CDR3 spells CASSEFTRGQEETQYF. The sequenced CDR3 bases are TGTGCCAGCAGTGAATTTACGCGGGGGCAAGAAGAGACC.

This clone was seen repeatedly, ten times or more. The CDR3 end is not reached by the read, which stops 3 residues before it; the germline J gene fills it in. The chain recombines TRBV30 with TRBJ1-2; 8 bases match TRBD1. J lost 7 bases, V lost 2 bases, and 6 bases had no gene match. The CDR3 is 13 residues long. Germline CDR1 reads GTSNPN; CDR2 reads SVGIG (reference sequence). The DNA read from the CDR3 is TGTGCCTGGAGTCGACAGGGGAATGCTGGC. Encoded protein: CAWSRQGNAG. The full CDR3 is CAWSRQGNAGYTF.

This clone was recorded many times. The read gets to within 3 residues of the CDR3 end, and the germline J gene fills in the rest. The chain employs TRBV2 and TRBJ2-7; D possibly corresponds to TRBD1 (6 bases). The CDR3 extends over 10 amino acids. Trimming took off 10 bases at V and 6 bases at J, with 10 bases between the two ends. From germline, CDR1 is SNHLY and CDR2 FYNNEI. The CDR3 reads CAIRTAEQYF. The CDR3 bases that were read are TGTGCCATACGGACAGCCGAG.

This clone has just a few counts. The read terminates 3 residues before the CDR3 end, so the remaining end is supplied by the germline J gene. The V gene is TRBV7-2, the J gene TRBJ2-7; 8 bases agree with TRBD1. Germline-derived CDR1 and CDR2 are SGHTA and FQGNSA. The CDR3 is made up of 14 amino acids. V trimming: 2 bases; J trimming: 3 bases; junction bases outside the gene matches: 3. The CDR3 protein is CASSLIGQGYEQYF. The DNA read from the CDR3 is TGTGCCAGCAGCTTAATAGGACAGGGCTACGAG.

The table lists this clone with many counts. The sequenced CDR3 bases are TGCAGCGTTGAGACCCAGTCGACGGGTGAG. Translated: CSVETQSTGE. Given in full, the CDR3 is CSVETQSTGEQFF. The chain employs TRBV29-1 and TRBJ2-1, with unresolved D. The read terminates 3 residues ahead of where the CDR3 ends, so the germline J gene completes it. CDR3 length: 13 amino acids. V was cut by 3 bases and J by 9 bases, with 15 bases left in between. Germline CDR1 is SQVTM and CDR2 is ANQGSEA.

This clone was seen more than once but under ten times. The CDR3 end falls 3 residues outside the read, so it is completed with the germline J gene. The gene calls are TRBV20-1 and TRBJ2-1, with 9 nucleotides matching TRBD2. CDR1 is DFQATT and CDR2 is SNEGSKA in the germline V gene (reference sequence). There are 15 residues in the CDR3. With V trimmed by 6 bases and J by 8 bases, 14 bases remained unmatched. CDR3: CSAGTWVSGGYEQFF. CDR3 bases read: TGCAGTGCGGGGACTTGGGTTAGCGGGGGCTATGAG.

The CDR3 bases that were read are TGTGCCAGCAGGGGGGCGTACTATAATTCACCC. Translating gives CASRGAYYNSP. The whole CDR3 reads CASRGAYYNSPLHF. The V gene is TRBV5-6, the J gene TRBJ1-6; the D gene is possibly TRBD1 (6 bases). The CDR3 end is not reached by the read, which stops 3 residues before it; the germline J gene fills it in. Trimming pared 5 bases from V and 3 bases from J, leaving 9 bases between. The germline V gene has CDR1 SGHDT and CDR2 YYEEEE. There are 14 residues in the CDR3.